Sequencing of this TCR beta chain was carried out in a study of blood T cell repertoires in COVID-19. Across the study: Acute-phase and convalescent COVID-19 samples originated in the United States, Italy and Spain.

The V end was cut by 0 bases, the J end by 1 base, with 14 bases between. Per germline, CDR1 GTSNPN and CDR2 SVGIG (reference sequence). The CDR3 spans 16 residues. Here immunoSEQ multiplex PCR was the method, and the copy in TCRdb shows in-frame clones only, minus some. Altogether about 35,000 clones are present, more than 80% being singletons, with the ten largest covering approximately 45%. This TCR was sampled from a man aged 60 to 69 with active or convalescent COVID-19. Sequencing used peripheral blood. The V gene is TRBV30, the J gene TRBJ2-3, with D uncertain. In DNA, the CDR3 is TGTGCCTGGAGTGTACGGTCGAGATTAGGCACAGATACGCAGTATTTT. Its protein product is CAWSVRSRLGTDTQYF.